This T cell receptor (beta chain) was recovered during a study of blood T cell repertoires in COVID-19. Study-level background: There were acute and convalescent COVID-19 samples, and they came from the United States, Italy and Spain. T cells, B-cell-depleted T cells, or PBMCs supplied cDNA or gDNA.

Original analysis: It was from reference gene primer amplification that nucleated cell counts were estimated. Sequencing used immunoSEQ multiplex PCR; TCRdb keeps in-frame clones, though not all of them. V and J calls plus clone size are reproduced from that table; the DNA served to infer D and trimming. Among 350,000 or so clones listed, around 91% were seen once. Trimming stripped 2 bases from V and 7 bases from J, with 3 bases between. The CDR3 contains 11 residues. Germline V gene data show CDR1 as SGHAT and CDR2 as FQNNGV. This clone has just a few counts. The TCR was taken from a man between 18 and 35 years old with active or convalescent COVID-19. V usage is TRBV11-2 and J usage is TRBJ2-1; D is uncertain. What was sequenced was peripheral blood. CDR3 amino acids: CASSLQNEQFF. The DNA of the CDR3 is TGTGCCAGCAGCTTACAAAATGAGCAGTTCTTC.